Below are 10 T cell receptor beta chains sequenced from a single sample in a study of CD8 T cells in Susac syndrome. Reverse transcription of roughly 0.5 to 1 ug RNA was performed with random hexamers. Via MiXCR, TCRdb re-called the immunoSEQ multiplex PCR reads, giving one row per CDR3 protein. The data show 100,000 to 150,000 distinct CDR3 sequences, with about 94% seen just once and approximately 0.12% held by the top ten. Sample: CD4+ T cells from PBMCs. The receptors derive from a human donor with multiple sclerosis.

The J gene is TRBJ2-7, the V gene TRBV5-1; unclear D gene. CDR1 and CDR2 (germline): SGHRS, YFSETQ. The CDR3 is made up of 13 amino acids. Trimming cost V 0 bases and J 2 bases, with 6 bases left between them. The CDR3: CASSLGSTYEQYF. The CDR3 DNA reads TGCGCCAGCAGCTTGGGATCTACCTACGAGCAGTACTTC.

CDR3 protein: CASGRRVQGIGSYEQYF. CDR3 nucleotide sequence: TGTGCCAGCGGAAGACGGGTTCAGGGGATCGGCTCCTACGAGCAGTACTTC. The chain recombines TRBV6-1 with TRBJ2-7; a weak D match, TRBD1 (6 bases). Between the trimmed V and J ends, which lost 8 bases and 0 bases, there was a span of 23 bases. Germline CDR1 is MNHNS and CDR2 is SASEGT. This CDR3 region has 17 residues.

This clonotype has only a few counts. V gene TRBV12-3 or TRBV12-4 combines with J gene TRBJ1-2; 8 positions agree with TRBD1. CDR3 size: 13 residues. The trim removed 1 base at V and 5 bases at J, leaving 0 bases unmatched. This chain's CDR3 is CASSLGQGYGYTF. The CDR3 nucleotides read TGTGCCAGCAGTTTAGGACAGGGGTATGGCTACACCTTC.

This chain connects TRBV6-1 to TRBJ2-5; 10 bases fit TRBD1. CDR1 and CDR2 from the germline V gene are MNHNS and SASEGT. This CDR3 has 16 amino acids. Unmatched junction bases numbered 12, after V lost 6 bases and J lost 5 bases. CDR3 bases: TGTGCCAGCAGCCTACGGACAGGGGGTAGTTTGGAGACCCAGTACTTC. Residues: CASSLRTGGSLETQYF.

The V and J genes are TRBV6-2 or TRBV6-3 and TRBJ2-5; D is undetermined. CDR3 size: 15 residues. Germline-derived CDR1 and CDR2 are MNHEY and SVGEGT. V was trimmed by 2 bases and J by 0 bases, leaving 10 bases between them. CDR3 residues: CASSYTNWYQETQYF. The CDR3 nucleotides are TGTGCCAGCAGTTACACAAACTGGTACCAAGAGACCCAGTACTTC.

J is TRBJ2-7 and V is TRBV20-1, with 7 bases aligning to TRBD2. Per the germline V gene, CDR1 is DFQATT and CDR2 is SNEGSKA (reference sequence). CDR3 length: 12 residues. With 6 bases clipped from V and 0 bases from J, the junction kept 2 bases outside the gene matches. The CDR3 DNA reads as TGCAGTGCGGGGGGGGGCTCCTACGAGCAGTACTTC. As protein: CSAGGGSYEQYF.

The chain combines TRBV15 with TRBJ1-6; possible D gene TRBD1, 5 bases. V was trimmed by 0 bases and J by 6 bases, leaving 9 bases between them. The CDR3 spans 15 residues. CDR1 is LNHNV, CDR2 YYDKDF, per germline (reference sequence). CDR3 loop: CATSRELGVNSPLHF. The CDR3 coding sequence is TGTGCCACCAGCAGAGAGTTGGGGGTTAATTCACCCCTCCACTTT. The variable domain in full, completed from reference TRBV15 and TRBJ1-6, reads DAMVIQNPRYQVTQFGKPVTLSCSQTLNHNVMYWYQQKSSQAPKLLFHYYDKDFNNEADTPDNFQSRRPNTSFCFLDIRSPGLGDTAMYLCATSRELGVNSPLHFGNGTRLTVT.

This chain connects TRBV9 to TRBJ2-6; no definite D call. The V gene's germline CDR1 is SGDLS and CDR2 YYNGEE. There are 13 residues in the CDR3. Trimming shortened V by 0 bases and J by 2 bases, and 0 bases separated the two germline ends. CDR3 nucleotide sequence: TGTGCCAGCAGCGTAGCTGGGGCCAACGTCCTGACTTTC. Amino acids: CASSVAGANVLTF. Filled out from reference TRBV9 and TRBJ2-6, the complete variable domain reads DSGVTQTPKHLITATGQRVTLRCSPRSGDLSVYWYQQSLDQGLQFLIQYYNGEERAKGNILERFSAQQFPDLHSELNLSSLELGDSALYFCASSVAGANVLTFGAGSRLTVL.

The chain links TRBV7-2 to TRBJ2-7; D is undetermined. Trimming took 0 bases from V and 8 from J, leaving 14 bases between them. The length of the CDR3 is 14 residues. Germline V gene data show CDR1 as SGHTA and CDR2 as FQGNSA. In DNA form, the CDR3 reads TGTGCCAGCAGCTTAGCTACTCCCGGGTACCAGCAGTACTTC. Amino acids: CASSLATPGYQQYF.

V and J are TRBV5-1 and TRBJ2-1; 11 bases agree with TRBD2. Germline V gene sequence: CDR1 SGHRS, CDR2 YFSETQ. This CDR3 region has 16 residues. The trim removed 3 bases at V and 7 bases at J, leaving 9 bases unmatched. The CDR3 region is CASSSNVAGGLNEQFF. CDR3 DNA: TGCGCCAGCAGCTCAAACGTAGCGGGGGGGCTGAATGAGCAGTTCTTC.